A selection of T cell receptor beta chains follows, all from one sample in a study of cytomegalovirus exposure and HLA in healthy donors. TCRdb's copy holds only in-frame clones and misses some; the assay was immunoSEQ multiplex PCR. This sample has fewer than 200,000 clones, with 82% found just once. The sample comprised PBMCs. The receptors stem from a male donor in good health and CMV-seronegative. The CDR3 runs from the conserved cysteine through the conserved F or W. D genes are given only for firm matches. Clone size appears in some rows only: once, few, many, or a class for an expanded clone.

TRBD1	TRBV6-5	.	TRBJ1-6	TGTGCCAGCAGTCAACAAAGAGACAGGGCTTCACCCCTCCACTTT	CASSQQRDRASPLHF
.	TRBV6-1	.	TRBJ2-1	TGTGCCAGCAGGGAGGACAGAGGTGGGACTAAGCAGTTCTTC	CASREDRGGTKQFF
.	TRBV10-3	.	TRBJ1-2	TGTGCCATCAGTTCAGATGGCTATGGCTACACCTTC	CAISSDGYGYTF
.	TRBV28	.	TRBJ2-1	TGTGCCAGCAGCCCGCCCCCGGGACAACGTTCCTCCTACAATGAGCAGTTCTTC	CASSPPPGQRSSYNEQFF
TRBD2	TRBV5-1	.	TRBJ2-2	TGCGCCACCTCGGGGAGCGGGATAGCGAACACCGGGGAGCTGTTTTTT	CATSGSGIANTGELFF
.	TRBV5-6	.	TRBJ1-4	TGTGCCAGCAGTTTAGGGAGGGACCTAAATAATGAAAAACTGTTTTTT	CASSLGRDLNNEKLFF
TRBD2	TRBV7-8	.	TRBJ2-3	TGTGCCAGCAGCACTCGGGGGGGCGACACAGATACGCAGTATTTT	CASSTRGGDTDTQYF
TRBD2	TRBV2	.	TRBJ2-3	TGTGCCAGCAGAAGTACTAGCGGTCTCACAGATACGCAGTATTTT	CASRSTSGLTDTQYF
.	TRBV7-3	.	TRBJ2-5	TGTGCCAGCAGCTTAAGAGGGGAGGTGGAGACCCAGTACTTC	CASSLRGEVETQYF
TRBD2	TRBV6-1	.	TRBJ2-7	TGTGCCAGCAGTGACCCTTGGCGGGAGGTCTCCTACGAGCAGTACTTC	CASSDPWREVSYEQYF
.	TRBV7-3	.	TRBJ2-7	TGTGCCAGCAGCTCCGGACCATCAGGGAGGACGTTGGGGGAGCAGTACTTC	CASSSGPSGRTLGEQYF
.	TRBV30	few	TRBJ2-7	TGTGCCTGGAGTCTTGGGAGCTCCTACGAGCAGTACTTC	CAWSLGSSYEQYF
.	TRBV6-4	.	TRBJ2-5	TGTGCCAGCAGCCAGACAGACCAAGAGACCCAGTACTTC	CASSQTDQETQYF
TRBD1	TRBV9	.	TRBJ2-3	TGTGCCAGCAGCGCCCAGGGGGCGCAAACAGATACGCAGTATTTT	CASSAQGAQTDTQYF
.	TRBV7-6	.	TRBJ2-7	TGTGCCAGCAGCTTAGGGCAACAGTACGAGCAGTACTTC	CASSLGQQYEQYF
.	TRBV7-2	.	TRBJ2-3	TGTGCCAGCACTACGGGTTTGAGCGGAGATACGCAGTATTTT	CASTTGLSGDTQYF
.	TRBV28	few	TRBJ2-1	TGTGCCAGCAGCGGGTGGGGCGGAAGTTACAATGAGCAGTTCTTC	CASSGWGGSYNEQFF
TRBD2	TRBV6-1	.	TRBJ2-7	TGTGCCAGCAGCTTCTCCGGGACTAGCTCCTACGAGCAGTACTTC	CASSFSGTSSYEQYF
TRBD1	TRBV6-1	few	TRBJ1-4	TGTGCCACACAGGGGGCTCCTGGAAAACTGTTTTTT	CATQGAPGKLFF
.	TRBV2	.	TRBJ1-6	TGTGCCAGCAGCGAGCGCTCCTATAATTCACCCCTCCACTTT	CASSERSYNSPLHF
.	TRBV7-3	.	TRBJ2-7	TGTGCCAGCAGCTTATCCCCGGGCGAGCAGTACTTC	CASSLSPGEQYF
TRBD1	TRBV27	.	TRBJ1-6	TGTGCCAGCAGCCTCCGACAGGGTCCGGGGTATTCACCCCTCCACTTT	CASSLRQGPGYSPLHF
.	TRBV6-5	.	TRBJ1-5	TGTGCCAGCAGATTAGACAACTCCTACAATCAGCCCCAGCATTTT	CASRLDNSYNQPQHF
TRBD1	TRBV19	.	TRBJ2-1	TGTGCCAGTAGTTGGGGGACAGACTACAATGAGCAGTTCTTC	CASSWGTDYNEQFF
TRBD1	TRBV6-5	.	TRBJ2-5	TGTGCCAGCAGCTACAGGGGTCGGGAGACCCAGTACTTC	CASSYRGRETQYF
.	TRBV4-1	.	TRBJ2-3	TGCGCCAGCAGCCACCCACAGGATACGCAGTATTTT	CASSHPQDTQYF
TRBD2	TRBV4-1	once	TRBJ2-7	TGCGCCAGCAGCCAGCTACTAGCGGATGAGCAGTACTTC	CASSQLLADEQYF
.	TRBV30	.	TRBJ2-7	TGTGCCTGGAGAGGTGGCAGGGGGGCCTACGAGCAGTACTTC	CAWRGGRGAYEQYF
TRBD1	TRBV19	.	TRBJ1-2	TGTGCCAGTAGTACCTCCACAGGGGGTATTTATGGCTACACCTTC	CASSTSTGGIYGYTF
TRBD2	TRBV10-3	.	TRBJ2-1	TGTGCCATCAGTGAGGAACTAGCGGGAAGCAATGAGCAGTTCTTC	CAISEELAGSNEQFF